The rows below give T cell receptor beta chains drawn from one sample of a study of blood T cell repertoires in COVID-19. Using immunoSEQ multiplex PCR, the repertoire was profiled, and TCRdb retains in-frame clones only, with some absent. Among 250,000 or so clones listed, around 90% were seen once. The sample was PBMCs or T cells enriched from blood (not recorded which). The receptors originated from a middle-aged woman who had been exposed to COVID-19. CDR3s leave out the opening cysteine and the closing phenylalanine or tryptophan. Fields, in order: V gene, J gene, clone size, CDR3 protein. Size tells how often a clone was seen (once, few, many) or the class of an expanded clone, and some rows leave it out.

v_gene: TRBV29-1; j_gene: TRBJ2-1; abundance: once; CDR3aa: SADRGGLWNEQF
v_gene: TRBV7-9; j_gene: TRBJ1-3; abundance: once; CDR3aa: ASSYTSDSTIY
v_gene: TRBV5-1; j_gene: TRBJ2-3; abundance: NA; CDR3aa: ASSLDSRSADTQY
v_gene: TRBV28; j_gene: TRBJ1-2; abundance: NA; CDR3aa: ASSLVAVYGYT
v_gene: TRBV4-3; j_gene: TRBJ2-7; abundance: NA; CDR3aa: ASSQDWGGLSYEQY
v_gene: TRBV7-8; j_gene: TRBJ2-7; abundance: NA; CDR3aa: ASSLATGGYEQY
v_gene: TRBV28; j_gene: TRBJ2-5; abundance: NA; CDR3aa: ASSRQGTFQETQY
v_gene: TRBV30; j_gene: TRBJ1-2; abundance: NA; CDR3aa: AWMGRNGYT
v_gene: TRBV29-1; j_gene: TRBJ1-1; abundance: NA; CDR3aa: STRATSRAEAF
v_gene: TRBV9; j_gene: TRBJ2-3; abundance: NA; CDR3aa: ASSGAGSGSTDTQY
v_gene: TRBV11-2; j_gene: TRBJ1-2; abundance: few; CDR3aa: ASSPRGFYGYT
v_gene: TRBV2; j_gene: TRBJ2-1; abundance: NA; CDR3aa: ASSGLQRGGVLNEQF
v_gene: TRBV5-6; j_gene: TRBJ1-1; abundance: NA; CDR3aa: ASSLDLRSEAF
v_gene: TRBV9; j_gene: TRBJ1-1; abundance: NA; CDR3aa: ASSVGDSTEAF
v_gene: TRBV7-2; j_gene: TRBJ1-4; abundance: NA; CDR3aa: ASSLPGNEKLF
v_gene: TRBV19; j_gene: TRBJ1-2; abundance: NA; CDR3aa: AGKTENYGYT
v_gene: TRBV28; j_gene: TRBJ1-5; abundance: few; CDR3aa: ASRSAGTDNQPQH
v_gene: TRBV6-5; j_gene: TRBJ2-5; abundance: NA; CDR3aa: ASSSWESETQY
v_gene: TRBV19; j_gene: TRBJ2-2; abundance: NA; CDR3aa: ASSPGGNRELF
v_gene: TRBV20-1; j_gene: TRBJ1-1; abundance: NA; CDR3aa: SALRAPEAF
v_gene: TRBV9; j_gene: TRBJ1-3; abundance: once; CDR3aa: ASSAQPPATGNTIY
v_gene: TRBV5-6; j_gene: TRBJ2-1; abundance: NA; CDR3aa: ARSLRAGGLVGEQF
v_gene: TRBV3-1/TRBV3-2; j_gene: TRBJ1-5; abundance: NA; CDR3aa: ASSREGRWPQH
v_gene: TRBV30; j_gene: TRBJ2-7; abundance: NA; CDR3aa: AWSPGSYEQY